The entry below gives a single T cell receptor (beta chain) sequence along with its context. Read data end 3 residues before the CDR3 end; the end is taken from the germline J gene. Profiled with immunoSEQ multiplex PCR; TCRdb holds only in-frame clones, not every one. In total, the table holds fewer than 35,000 clones. Prevalent HPV16 infections were excluded; only incident single HPV16 infections included. Cervical HPV DNA detected by MY09/MY11 PCR, typed by dot-blot. The sample comes from a study of T cells in women clearing cervical HPV infection. Study context: No precancer developed; the control's incident HPV16 infection cleared within 12 months.

This CDR3 has 13 residues. Trimming took 5 bases from V and 2 from J, leaving 9 bases between them. Germline CDR1 and CDR2: LNHDA and SQIVND (reference sequence). The chain uses TRBV19 and TRBJ1-2; D is uncertain. The TCR sequence derives from a woman aged 18-70 years with a cervical HPV16 infection that either progressed to CIN3+ or cleared (not recorded which). The specimen sequenced was blood buffy coat. The CDR3 protein is CASSSQSNYGYTF. CDR3 bases read: TGTGCCAGTAGTTCGCAAAGCAACTATGGC.